The 6 T cell receptor beta chains below come from one sample, sequenced in a study of post-analysis software for immune sequencing data. Unique molecular identifiers tagged the TCR beta cDNA libraries. TCRdb itself ran the PCR reads through MiXCR, one entry per CDR3 protein. The table shows about 820,000 distinct CDR3 sequences, with approximately 50% occurring only once. The antigens of these receptors remain unknown. Study-level results: A handful of TRBV segments were significantly more frequent in patients than in controls. TRBV5-6, TRBV5-1 and TRBV20-1 were among these segments.

Sequenced material: blood. The receptors stem from a girl aged 5 to 17 with multiple sclerosis.

The chain joins TRBV12-3 or TRBV12-4 to TRBJ2-1; TRBD2 agrees at 12 bases. After removal of 5 bases from V and 6 bases from J, the junction contained 8 bases not matched to a gene. This CDR3 has 16 amino acids. The DNA of the CDR3 is TGTGCCAGCAGTCTCCCACTAGCGGGAGGTACCAATGAGCAGTTCTTC. This encodes CASSLPLAGGTNEQFF.

The genes are TRBV25-1 and TRBJ1-2; no definite D call. V lost 3 bases to trimming and J lost 6 bases, with 11 bases between them. Germline lookup yields CDR1 MGHDK and CDR2 SYGVNS. This CDR3 region has 13 residues. CDR3 nucleotide sequence: TGTGCCAGCAGTGACAGATATGCGGATGGCTACACCTTC. It is translated as CASSDRYADGYTF.

The V call is TRBV7-9, the J call TRBJ1-2; D is unresolved. CDR3 length equals 14 residues. Germline V gene lookup returns CDR1 SEHNR and CDR2 FQNEAQ (reference sequence). Trimming removed 5 bases from V and 2 bases from J, with 12 bases in between. The CDR3 loop reads CASSGGPANYGYTF. DNA for the CDR3: TGTGCCAGCAGCGGAGGACCGGCCAACTATGGCTACACCTTC.

The count of this clonotype is one. The rearrangement links TRBV6-1 to TRBJ2-3; D is ambiguous. V gave up 8 bases and J gave up 5 bases, with 14 bases separating them. CDR1 MNHNS and CDR2 SASEGT come from the germline V gene. The CDR3 sequence is 13 residues long. Here the CDR3 DNA reads TGTGCCAGCGTGAGGCCCTCGGTAGATACGCAGTATTTT. Protein product: CASVRPSVDTQYF.

The rearrangement links TRBV15 to TRBJ2-5, with D possibly TRBD2 on 5 matching bases. This CDR3 has 17 amino acids. Trimming removed 1 base from V and 5 bases from J, with 20 bases in between. Germline values: CDR1 LNHNV, CDR2 YYDKDF (reference sequence). The CDR3 bases are TGTGCCACCAGCAGAGGTCTGGACTCGGTTTGGATGGAGACCCAGTACTTC. It yields the protein CATSRGLDSVWMETQYF.

The rearrangement uses TRBV3-1 and TRBJ2-4; TRBD1 aligns across 7 bases. Gene TRBJ2-7 matches the end of the DNA better, so the J call may be wrong. There are 15 residues in the CDR3. Germline V lookup: CDR1 LGHDT, CDR2 YNNKEL (reference sequence). CDR3 in DNA: TGTGCCAGCAGCCACGCGGACAGGATATCCTACGAGCAGTACTTC. It translates to CASSHADRISYEQYF.